Below are 12 T cell receptor beta chains sequenced from a single sample in a study of blood T cells in healthy people across ages. A second PCR, run for about 7 to 11 cycles, used a sample-barcoded 5' primer plus a J-beta primer mix. TCRdb reprocessed the 5' RACE reads with MiXCR, giving one entry per CDR3 protein. The sample shows about 590,000 distinct CDR3 sequences, about 30% of them seen only once. Material for sequencing was blood. The receptors here all came from a woman older than 75 in good health.

This clonotype has more than one count but fewer than ten. The V and J genes are TRBV29-1 and TRBJ2-3, with a tentative D call TRBD1 (6 bases). Germline V gives CDR1 SQVTM, CDR2 ANQGSEA. The CDR3 totals 13 residues. V lost 7 bases and J lost 0, with 11 bases in between. DNA for the CDR3: TGCAGCGCTCGGACAGCTAGCACAGATACGCAGTATTTT. This encodes CSARTASTDTQYF.

This chain connects TRBV4-3 to TRBJ2-5; D possibly corresponds to TRBD2 (6 bases). The germline V and J ends were trimmed by 4 bases and 11 bases, with 26 bases remaining between them. Germline V gives CDR1 LGHNA, CDR2 YSLEER. The CDR3 loop spans 16 amino acids. CDR3 residues: CASSLSPGLPYNEQYF. CDR3 bases: TGCGCCAGCAGCCTCTCTCCGGGACTGCCCTACAATGAGCAGTACTTC.

This clonotype was detected ten times or more. The chain combines TRBV5-1 with TRBJ2-7; D could derive from TRBD1 or TRBD2 (5 bases each). This CDR3 has 14 residues. V lost 2 bases and J lost 2, with 11 bases in between. CDR1 and CDR2 (germline): SGHRS, YFSETQ. The CDR3 bases are TGCGCCAGCAGCTTCGGGGCTGGGACCTACGAGCAGTACTTC. Amino acids: CASSFGAGTYEQYF.

This clonotype has just a few counts. A much larger clone lies one base from this, so it may be a read error. The chain links TRBV7-2 to TRBJ2-1, with D perhaps matching TRBD1 (6 bases). Judging by the DNA end, TRBJ2-7 fits better; the J call may be wrong. Germline assignment: CDR1 SGHTA and CDR2 FQGNSA. The CDR3 extends over 17 amino acids. In DNA form, the CDR3 reads TGTGCCAGCAGCGTAACCGGGACACCGAGCTCCTACAATGAGCAGTACTTC. Amino acid sequence: CASSVTGTPSSYNEQYF.

This clonotype was seen a handful of times. The rearrangement joins TRBV9 to TRBJ2-5; 7 bases fit TRBD1. V lost 3 bases, J lost 5 bases, and 4 bases stayed unmatched. The germline V gene has CDR1 SGDLS and CDR2 YYNGEE. The CDR3 is 13 amino acids. The CDR3, as DNA: TGTGCCAGCAGCGGTAGGGGGCGGGAGACCCAGTACTTC. It encodes CASSGRGRETQYF.

The V call is TRBV15, the J call TRBJ1-1, with 8 bases that match TRBD1. With V trimmed by 0 bases and J by 1 base, 13 bases remained unmatched. This CDR3 is built from 19 residues. Germline CDR1 and CDR2: LNHNV and YYDKDF (reference sequence). Written as DNA, the CDR3 is TGTGCCACCAGCAGAGATTACCAAGTTGGAGGACAGGGGAACACTGAAGCTTTCTTT. Amino acid sequence: CATSRDYQVGGQGNTEAFF.

The chain is built from TRBV20-1 and TRBJ2-7; 10 nucleotides match TRBD2. Trimming cost V 1 base and J 0 bases; bases outside gene matches: 6. Germline loops: CDR1 DFQATT, CDR2 SNEGSKA (reference sequence). The CDR3 runs to 16 residues. CDR3: CSARVLAGASSYEQYF. In DNA form, the CDR3 reads TGCAGTGCTAGAGTTCTAGCGGGGGCCAGCTCCTACGAGCAGTACTTC.

The V call is TRBV28, the J call TRBJ1-5; a possible D gene is TRBD1 (6 bases). V was shortened by 3 bases and J by 8 bases, with 14 bases between the two germline ends. In germline, CDR1 is MDHEN, CDR2 SYDVKM. CDR3 length equals 14 residues. CDR3 coding DNA: TGTGCCAGCAGTTTGGGGACAACAGATGAGCCCCAGCATTTT. Translation: CASSLGTTDEPQHF.

At least ten counts were recorded for this clonotype. The chain employs TRBV20-1 and TRBJ2-3; 7 bases match TRBD1. The CDR3 runs 13 residues. V lost 6 bases, J lost 4 bases, and 7 bases stayed unmatched. The germline V gene has CDR1 DFQATT and CDR2 SNEGSKA (reference sequence). In nucleotides, the CDR3 is TGCAGTGCCCAGACAGGGAGAGCAGATACGCAGTATTTT. This gives the protein CSAQTGRADTQYF.

This clonotype has just one count. The chain links TRBV27 to TRBJ1-1; unclear D gene. V was trimmed by 8 bases and J by 6 bases, leaving 10 bases between them. The CDR3 spans 11 residues. Germline assignment: CDR1 MNHEY and CDR2 SMNVEV (reference sequence). The CDR3 DNA reads as TGTGCCAGCCGTATTAGAGCTGAAGCTTTCTTT. It is translated as CASRIRAEAFF.

Of note for this clonotype: Just one base apart from a much larger clone, this may be a read error. CDR3 coding DNA: TGTGCCAGCTCCAGACCGGGATTGGGCTATGGCTACACCTTC. It translates to CASSRPGLGYGYTF. The chain couples TRBV25-1 to TRBJ1-2; D remains ambiguous. The CDR3 sequence is 14 residues long. Germline CDR1 MGHDK, CDR2 SYGVNS. V gave up 8 bases and J gave up 4 bases, with 17 bases separating them.

A few counts support this clonotype. V usage is TRBV29-1 and J usage is TRBJ1-1; D gene uncertain. CDR1 and CDR2 (germline): SQVTM, ANQGSEA. V was trimmed by 2 bases and J by 2 bases, leaving 6 bases between them. The CDR3 covers 12 residues. CDR3 in DNA: TGCAGCGTTGAACGGAAAAACACTGAAGCTTTCTTT. Residues: CSVERKNTEAFF.